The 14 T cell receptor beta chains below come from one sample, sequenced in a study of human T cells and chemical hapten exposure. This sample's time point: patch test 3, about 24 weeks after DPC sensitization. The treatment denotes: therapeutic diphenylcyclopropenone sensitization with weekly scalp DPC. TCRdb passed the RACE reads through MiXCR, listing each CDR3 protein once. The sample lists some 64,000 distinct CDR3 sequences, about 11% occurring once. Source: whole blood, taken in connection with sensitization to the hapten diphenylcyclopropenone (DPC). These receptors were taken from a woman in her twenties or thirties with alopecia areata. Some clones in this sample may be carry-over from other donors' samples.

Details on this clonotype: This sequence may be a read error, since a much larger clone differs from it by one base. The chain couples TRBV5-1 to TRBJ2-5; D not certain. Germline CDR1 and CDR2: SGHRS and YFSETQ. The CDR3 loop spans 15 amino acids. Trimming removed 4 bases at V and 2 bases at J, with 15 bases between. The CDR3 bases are TGCGCCAGCAGCCGAGCAGTGTCAACGCAAGAGACCCAGTACTTC. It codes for CASSRAVSTQETQYF.

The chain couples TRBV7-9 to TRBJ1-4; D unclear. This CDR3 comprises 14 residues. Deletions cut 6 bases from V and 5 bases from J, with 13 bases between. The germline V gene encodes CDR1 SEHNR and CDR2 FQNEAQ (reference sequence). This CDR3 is CASSSREANEKLFF. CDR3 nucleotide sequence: TGTGCCAGCAGTTCCCGGGAGGCCAATGAAAAACTGTTTTTT.

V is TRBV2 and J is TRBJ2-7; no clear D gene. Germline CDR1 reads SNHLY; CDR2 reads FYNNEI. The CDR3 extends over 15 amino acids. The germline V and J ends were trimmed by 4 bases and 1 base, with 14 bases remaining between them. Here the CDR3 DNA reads TGTGCCAGCAGTGGAGAGACCTCGGCGTCCTACGAGCAGTACTTC. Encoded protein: CASSGETSASYEQYF.

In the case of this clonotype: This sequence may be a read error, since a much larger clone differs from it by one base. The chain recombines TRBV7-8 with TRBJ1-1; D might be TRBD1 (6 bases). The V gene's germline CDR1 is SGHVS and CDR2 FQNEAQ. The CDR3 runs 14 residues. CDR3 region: CASSTQGLNTGAFF. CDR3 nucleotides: TGTGCCAGCAGCACACAGGGACTGAACACTGGAGCTTTCTTT.

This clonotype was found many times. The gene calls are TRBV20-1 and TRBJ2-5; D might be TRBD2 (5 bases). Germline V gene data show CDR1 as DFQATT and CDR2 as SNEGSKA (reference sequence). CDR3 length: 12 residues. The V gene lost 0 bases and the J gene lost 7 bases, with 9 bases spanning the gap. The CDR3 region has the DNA TGCAGTGCTAGAGAACTAGAGAGGACCCAGTACTTC. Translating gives CSARELERTQYF.

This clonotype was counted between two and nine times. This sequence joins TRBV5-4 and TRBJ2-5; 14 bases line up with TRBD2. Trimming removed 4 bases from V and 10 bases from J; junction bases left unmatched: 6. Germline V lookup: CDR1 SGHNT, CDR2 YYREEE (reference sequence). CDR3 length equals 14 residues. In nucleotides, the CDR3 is TGTGCCAGCAGCCCGGGACTAGCGGGAGAGGACCAGTACTTC. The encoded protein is CASSPGLAGEDQYF. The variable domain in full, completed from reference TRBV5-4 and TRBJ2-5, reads ETGVTQSPTHLIKTRGQQVTLRCSSQSGHNTVSWYQQALGQGPQFIFQYYREEENGRGNFPPRFSGLQFPNYSSELNVNALELDDSALYLCASSPGLAGEDQYFGPGTRLLVL.

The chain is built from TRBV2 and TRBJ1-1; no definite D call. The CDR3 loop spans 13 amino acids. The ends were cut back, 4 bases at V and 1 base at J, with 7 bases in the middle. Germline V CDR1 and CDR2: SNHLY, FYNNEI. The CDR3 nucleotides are TGTGCCAGCAGTGCTAACGGGAACACTGAAGCTTTCTTT. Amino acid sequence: CASSANGNTEAFF.

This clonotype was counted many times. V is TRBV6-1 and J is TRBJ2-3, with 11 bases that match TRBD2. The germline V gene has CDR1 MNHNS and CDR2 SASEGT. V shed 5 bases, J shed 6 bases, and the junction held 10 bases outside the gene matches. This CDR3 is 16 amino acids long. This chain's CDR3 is CASSSTSGRGADTQYF. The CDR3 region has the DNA TGTGCCAGCAGTTCTACTAGCGGGAGAGGAGCGGATACGCAGTATTTT.

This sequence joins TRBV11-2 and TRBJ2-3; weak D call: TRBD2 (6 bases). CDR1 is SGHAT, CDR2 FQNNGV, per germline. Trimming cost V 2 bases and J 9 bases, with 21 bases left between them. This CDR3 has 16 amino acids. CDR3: CASSLFRTALGGTQYF. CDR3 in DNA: TGTGCCAGCAGCTTATTTCGGACTGCTCTGGGAGGAACGCAGTATTTT.

CDR3 DNA: TGTGCCAGCAGGACTCTAGCGGGGGGGCTAGAGACCCAGTACTTC. The encoded protein is CASRTLAGGLETQYF. J is TRBJ2-5 and V is TRBV5-4; 12 nucleotides agree with TRBD2. Germline assignment: CDR1 SGHNT and CDR2 YYREEE (reference sequence). The length of the CDR3 is 15 residues. After removal of 5 bases from V and 4 bases from J, the junction contained 6 bases not matched to a gene.

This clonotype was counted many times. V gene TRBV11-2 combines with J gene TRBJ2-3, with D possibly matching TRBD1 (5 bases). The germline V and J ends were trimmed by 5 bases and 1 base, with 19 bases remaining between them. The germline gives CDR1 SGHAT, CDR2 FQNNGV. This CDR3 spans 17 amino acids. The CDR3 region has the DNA TGTGCCAGCAGCCAAGGAAGGGGAAAAAAAGGCACAGATACGCAGTATTTT. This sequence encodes CASSQGRGKKGTDTQYF.

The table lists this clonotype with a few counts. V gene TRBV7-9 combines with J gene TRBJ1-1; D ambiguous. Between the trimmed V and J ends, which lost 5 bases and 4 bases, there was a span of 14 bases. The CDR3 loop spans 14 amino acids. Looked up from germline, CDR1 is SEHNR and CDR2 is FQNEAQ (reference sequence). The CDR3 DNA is TGTGCCAGCAGCCCACGCACGGTGAGCACTGAAGCTTTCTTT. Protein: CASSPRTVSTEAFF.

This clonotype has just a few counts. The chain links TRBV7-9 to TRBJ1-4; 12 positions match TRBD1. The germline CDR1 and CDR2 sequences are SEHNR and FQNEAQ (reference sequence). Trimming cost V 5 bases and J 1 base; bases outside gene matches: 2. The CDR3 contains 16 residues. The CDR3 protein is CASSRDRGQTNEKLFF. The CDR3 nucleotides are TGTGCCAGCAGCCGGGACAGGGGGCAAACTAATGAAAAACTGTTTTTT. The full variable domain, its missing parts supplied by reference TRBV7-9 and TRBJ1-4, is DTGVSQNPRHKITKRGQNVTFRCDPISEHNRLYWYRQTLGQGPEFLTYFQNEAQLEKSRLLSDRFSAERPKGSFSTLEIQRTEQGDSAMYLCASSRDRGQTNEKLFFGSGTQLSVL.

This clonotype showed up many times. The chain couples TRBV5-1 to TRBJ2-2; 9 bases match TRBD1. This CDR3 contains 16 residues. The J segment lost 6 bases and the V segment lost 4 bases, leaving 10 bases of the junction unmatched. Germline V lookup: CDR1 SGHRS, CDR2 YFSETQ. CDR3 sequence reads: CASSPIPGTGPGELFF. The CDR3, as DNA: TGCGCCAGCAGCCCCATCCCCGGGACAGGGCCCGGGGAGCTGTTTTTT.